The clone carrying this T cell receptor (beta chain) was observed at least ten times. Its antigen is still unknown. This entry belongs to a study of T cells in Graves' hyperthyroidism and ophthalmopathy. Study-level results: Most thyroid clonotypes with frequency above 0.001 were detected in blood. Ophthalmopathy was identified by the model a median 6.5 months ahead of onset.

TCR beta CDR3 regions were amplified from RNA transcripts. The HTBI set primed first-round TCR CDR3 RT-PCR. TCRdb called the multiplex PCR reads again in MiXCR, with one record for every CDR3 protein. Among 500,000 to 550,000 distinct CDR3 sequences listed, around 21% were seen once. A lack of ophthalmopathy progression within 18 months defined stable Graves' hyperthyroidism. Patients aged 18 to 65 had newly diagnosed hyperthyroidism lasting under 2 months. This TCR was recovered from a man between 18 and 29 years old with Graves' hyperthyroidism. Sequenced sample: blood.

The chain's CDR3 is CASSLQGLRNQPQHF. The CDR3 DNA reads TGTGCCAGCAGTTTACAGGGCCTGCGGAATCAGCCCCAGCATTTT. The rearrangement joins TRBV28 to TRBJ1-5; possibly TRBD1 for D (5 bases). The CDR3 is made up of 15 amino acids. Germline CDR1 reads MDHEN; CDR2 reads SYDVKM. With 2 bases removed from V and 4 bases from J, the gap between germline ends came to 12 bases.